One and the same sample provided the 27 T cell receptor beta chains below, sequenced in a study of Ad26.COV2.S vaccination and SARS-CoV-2 variants (dated by TCRdb to about 2021). Receptor libraries were prepared by the immunoSEQ multiplex PCR assay. The table was pulled from immuneACCESS by TCRdb, which kept in-frame rearrangements only. Such tables lose some clones; where checked, under half of the loss comes from unresolved V genes, and the rest has no known cause. The sample records around 400,000 clones, 89% of which are singletons. The ten largest clones represent 1.9% of the sample. Read against the paper, the sample's treatment or condition label means: 15 to 20 received Ad26.COV2.S at low or high dose, single or two shots; about 5 received placebo; per-sample allocation not given. Repertoires of vaccine and placebo recipients were sequenced from samples taken on day 63 after the first injection.

Sequencing used peripheral blood, obtained in a trial of Ad26.COV2.S vaccine versus placebo. The receptors were sampled from a person aged 18 to 65 who received the Ad26.COV2.S COVID-19 vaccine or a placebo.

The J gene is TRBJ1-1, the V gene TRBV28; 8 positions match TRBD1. The V gene end was trimmed by 1 base and the J gene end by 1 base; junction bases not matched to a gene: 2. The CDR3 is 15 residues long. Germline V CDR1 and CDR2: MDHEN, SYDVKM. The CDR3 nucleotides are TGTGCCAGCAGTTTATTAGGGACAGGGAACACTGAAGCTTTCTTT. Translated: CASSLLGTGNTEAFF. The entire variable domain, with the rest obtained from reference TRBV28 and TRBJ1-1, is as follows: DVKVTQSSRYLVKRTGEKVFLECVQDMDHENMFWYRQDPGLGLRLIYFSYDVKMKEKGDIPEGYSVSREKKERFSLILESASTNQTSMYLCASSLLGTGNTEAFFGQGTRLTVV.

This sequence joins TRBV9 and TRBJ2-3; 8 bases line up with TRBD1. This CDR3 has 14 residues. In germline, CDR1 is SGDLS, CDR2 YYNGEE. V gave up 4 bases and J gave up 4 bases; unmatched junction bases: 5. The CDR3 sequence is CASSPGQGADTQYF. The CDR3 DNA is TGTGCCAGCAGCCCCGGACAGGGCGCAGATACGCAGTATTTT.

The chain uses TRBV9 and TRBJ2-1; 10 nucleotides line up with TRBD2. The junction had 5 bases not matched to a gene; V was cut back by 1 base and J by 7 bases. This CDR3 has 15 residues. Germline assignment: CDR1 SGDLS and CDR2 YYNGEE. CDR3 coding DNA: TGTGCCAGCAGCGTACTAGCGGGAGTTCGTAATGAGCAGTTCTTC. Amino acids: CASSVLAGVRNEQFF.

J is TRBJ2-7 and V is TRBV5-5; no reliable D call. The CDR3 is 15 amino acids. Trimming removed 2 bases from V and 2 bases from J, with 14 bases in between. The germline gives CDR1 SGHKS, CDR2 YYEKEE (reference sequence). The CDR3 loop is CASSFLFGQTYEQYF. DNA of the CDR3: TGTGCCAGCAGCTTCTTGTTCGGTCAAACCTACGAGCAGTACTTC.

The rearrangement links TRBV6-6 to TRBJ2-1, with a possible D match to TRBD2 (5 bases). V was trimmed by 5 bases and J by 10 bases, leaving 21 bases between them. This CDR3 has 15 residues. Germline assignment: CDR1 MNHNY and CDR2 SVGAGI (reference sequence). The CDR3 DNA reads TGTGCCAGCAGTCCGGAAGGACTGTCCCCTGGAGAGCAGTTCTTC. As protein: CASSPEGLSPGEQFF.

The chain recombines TRBV7-2 with TRBJ2-3; 10 bases fit TRBD2. Looked up from germline, CDR1 is SGHTA and CDR2 is FQGNSA. CDR3 length: 14 residues. Trimming at V came to 6 bases and at J to 3 bases, leaving 3 bases not matched to a gene. CDR3 sequence reads: CASRAGGLTDTQYF. CDR3 bases: TGTGCCAGCAGAGCGGGAGGGTTGACAGATACGCAGTATTTT.

The genes are TRBV7-9 and TRBJ2-1, with 7 bases lining up with TRBD2. This CDR3 region has 16 residues. Germline CDR1 SEHNR, CDR2 FQNEAQ (reference sequence). Unmatched junction bases numbered 8, after V lost 2 bases and J lost 4 bases. The CDR3 DNA reads as TGTGCCAGCAGCTTAAAGAGGGAGGGACCATACAATGAGCAGTTCTTC. Residues: CASSLKREGPYNEQFF.

Only one count was recorded for this clone. The genes are TRBV21-1 and TRBJ1-5. TRBV21-1 is reported as a pseudogene. The CDR3 consists of 18 residues. The CDR3 DNA reads TGTGCCAGCAGCAAAGCAGGGATAGGCTACTATAGCAATCAGCCCCAGCATTTT. Residues: CASSKAGIGYYSNQPQHF.

V is TRBV18 and J is TRBJ2-1; 13 positions agree with TRBD2. The V gene's germline CDR1 is KGHSH and CDR2 LQKENI. The CDR3 has 15 amino acids. With 6 bases clipped from V and 8 bases from J, the junction kept 7 bases outside the gene matches. CDR3 DNA: TGTGCCAGCTCCCTCGGACTAGCGGGAGTACATGAGCAGTTCTTC. This translates into CASSLGLAGVHEQFF.

CDR3 amino acids: CASSWGQSYEQYF. As DNA, the CDR3 is TGTGCCAGCAGTTGGGGACAGTCCTACGAGCAGTACTTC. V and J are TRBV28 and TRBJ2-7; 7 nucleotides agree with TRBD1. This CDR3 comprises 13 residues. Germline loops: CDR1 MDHEN, CDR2 SYDVKM. V lost 4 bases and J lost 1; bases outside the gene matches: 1.

The genes are TRBV11-3 and TRBJ1-1; D is uncertain. Trimming left V 5 bases short and J 7 bases short, with 14 bases between. The CDR3 has 13 residues. Germline V gives CDR1 SGHNT, CDR2 YENEEA. CDR3 in amino acids: CASSPGRWGEAFF. CDR3 DNA sequence: TGTGCCAGCAGCCCCGGCAGATGGGGTGAAGCTTTCTTT.

The chain uses TRBV9 and TRBJ1-1; D uncertain. CDR1 SGDLS and CDR2 YYNGEE come from the germline V gene. The V end was cut by 0 bases, the J end by 5 bases, with 17 bases between. CDR3 length equals 16 residues. CDR3 residues: CASSVGAGGVGTEAFF. The DNA for the CDR3 is TGTGCCAGCAGCGTAGGAGCGGGCGGTGTGGGTACTGAAGCTTTCTTT.

Comment on this clone: The same CDR3 arises from other DNA sequences in this sample as well. This chain joins TRBV6-5 and TRBJ2-7; D uncertain. Looked up from germline, CDR1 is MNHEY and CDR2 is SVGAGI. Trimming took 2 bases from V and 3 from J, leaving 8 bases between them. This CDR3 is built from 13 residues. CDR3 in amino acids: CASSYRRSYEQYF. CDR3 bases: TGTGCCAGCAGTTACCGACGGAGCTACGAGCAGTACTTC.

Turning to this clone: Other DNA sequences in the same sample also yield this CDR3. V and J are TRBV4-1 and TRBJ2-3; no clear D. The CDR3 contains 14 residues. Looked up from germline, CDR1 is MGHRA and CDR2 is YSYEKL. V dropped 1 base and J dropped 0 bases, with 5 bases sitting between them. The CDR3 spells CASSQVLSTDTQYF. The CDR3 DNA follows: TGCGCCAGCAGCCAAGTCCTAAGCACAGATACGCAGTATTTT.

The rearrangement uses TRBV28 and TRBJ2-1; possibly TRBD2 for D (6 bases). Germline values: CDR1 MDHEN, CDR2 SYDVKM. V was trimmed by 4 bases and J by 7 bases, leaving 11 bases between them. The CDR3 is 13 amino acids. The CDR3 spells CASSSGGRNEQFF. As DNA, the CDR3 is TGTGCCAGCAGTTCTGGGGGGAGGAATGAGCAGTTCTTC.

This chain joins TRBV30 and TRBJ2-1; D perhaps matches TRBD1 (6 bases). The CDR3 sequence is 15 residues long. Deletions cut 2 bases from V and 8 bases from J, with 19 bases between. The germline gives CDR1 GTSNPN, CDR2 SVGIG (reference sequence). The DNA for the CDR3 is TGTGCCTGGAGTACTCTCCGGACAGTTAGGCATGAGCAGTTCTTC. Translated, it gives CAWSTLRTVRHEQFF.

This clone was recorded only once. The rearrangement joins TRBV30 to TRBJ1-1; unclear D gene. Trimming cost V 1 base and J 2 bases, with 8 bases left between them. The germline V gene has CDR1 GTSNPN and CDR2 SVGIG (reference sequence). The CDR3 length is 13 residues. The chain's CDR3 is CAWSAQTNTEAFF. CDR3 nucleotides: TGTGCCTGGAGTGCCCAAACCAACACTGAAGCTTTCTTT.

The V and J genes are TRBV28 and TRBJ1-2; D not resolved. Trimming pared 7 bases from V and 6 bases from J, leaving 21 bases between. In germline, CDR1 is MDHEN, CDR2 SYDVKM. The CDR3 consists of 15 residues. The CDR3 is CASKDEWAPSDGYTF. The CDR3 DNA is TGTGCCAGCAAGGATGAGTGGGCACCCTCGGATGGCTACACCTTC.

In the case of this clone: At one end the junction does not follow the germline gene, possibly because of a read error. This chain connects TRBV6-1 to TRBJ2-5; D is uncertain. Germline values: CDR1 MNHNS, CDR2 SASEGT. This CDR3 has 11 residues. The CDR3 bases are TGTGCCAGCAGTGAAGTCGTCCAGGAACACTTC. The encoded protein is CASSEVVQEHF.

The V gene is TRBV5-5, the J gene TRBJ2-1, with 9 bases that match TRBD2. The CDR3 runs 16 residues. In germline, CDR1 is SGHKS, CDR2 YYEKEE (reference sequence). The V and J ends lost 0 bases and 4 bases, in that order; junction bases with no gene match: 5. Written as DNA, the CDR3 is TGTGCCAGCAGCTTGGGGTTCGCGGGAGGGTACAATGAGCAGTTCTTC. Amino acid sequence: CASSLGFAGGYNEQFF.

The V gene is TRBV5-6, the J gene TRBJ2-7; tentative D call: TRBD1 (6 bases). Germline CDR1 SGHDT, CDR2 YYEEEE. The CDR3 has 12 amino acids. V lost 2 bases to trimming and J lost 6 bases, with 9 bases between them. DNA for the CDR3: TGTGCCAGCAGCTTACAGGGAACCGAGCAGTACTTC. Its translation is CASSLQGTEQYF.

The chain couples TRBV4-3 to TRBJ2-2; D not certain. The CDR3 contains 13 residues. V lost 0 bases, J lost 5 bases, and 4 bases lay in between. The V gene's germline CDR1 is LGHNA and CDR2 YSLEER. CDR3 sequence: CASSQDPTGELFF. CDR3 sequence (DNA): TGCGCCAGCAGCCAAGATCCTACCGGGGAGCTGTTTTTT.

This chain connects TRBV14 to TRBJ1-2; possible D gene TRBD1, 5 bases. The CDR3 sequence is 13 residues long. Germline CDR1 is SGHDN and CDR2 is FVKESK. V shed 5 bases and J shed 5 bases, with 12 bases lying between them. Here the CDR3 DNA reads TGTGCCAGCAGCGCGGGACTAAAGTATGGCTACACCTTC. Translating gives CASSAGLKYGYTF.

The gene calls are TRBV5-1 and TRBJ1-1; unclear D gene. Trimming pared 4 bases from V and 5 bases from J, leaving 18 bases between. The CDR3 has 15 amino acids. The germline CDR1 and CDR2 sequences are SGHRS and YFSETQ. The CDR3 DNA sequence: TGCGCCAGCAGCCCTTCTTCCCGTAGGGAGACTGAAGCTTTCTTT. This sequence encodes CASSPSSRRETEAFF.

The chain recombines TRBV5-4 with TRBJ2-3; tentative D call: TRBD2 (6 bases). The CDR3 runs 15 residues. Germline values: CDR1 SGHNT, CDR2 YYREEE (reference sequence). Trimming pared 2 bases from V and 0 bases from J, leaving 10 bases between. CDR3 sequence (DNA): TGTGCCAGCAGCTTTCCGGGAGAGAGCACAGATACGCAGTATTTT. It yields the protein CASSFPGESTDTQYF.

The V gene is TRBV7-3, the J gene TRBJ1-1, with D unclear. With 0 bases removed from V and 3 bases from J, the gap between germline ends came to 11 bases. Germline assignment: CDR1 SGHTA and CDR2 FQGTGA. The CDR3 extends over 15 amino acids. The CDR3 reads CASSLTSKAHTEAFF. The CDR3 nucleotides read TGTGCCAGCAGCTTAACGTCCAAAGCCCACACTGAAGCTTTCTTT.

This chain links TRBV5-1 with TRBJ2-2; no clear D gene. Trimming removed 1 base from V and 6 bases from J, with 13 bases in between. Germline CDR1 is SGHRS and CDR2 is YFSETQ. The CDR3 runs to 15 residues. The chain's CDR3 is CASSLSIGISGELFF. CDR3 bases: TGCGCCAGCAGCTTGAGTATTGGTATTTCCGGGGAGCTGTTTTTT.